The sequence of this T cell receptor (beta chain) was determined in a study of lymphopenia after photon versus proton radiotherapy. Study results and limitations: Relative stability marked proton patients; photon patients lost diversity and naive cells. Survival link was tested only in deceased patients; proton benefit remains a possibility. After lymphocyte nadir, photon-treated repertoires showed oligoclonal expansion, especially CD8+ Temra.

CDR3 length: 15 amino acids. Profiled with immunoSEQ multiplex PCR; TCRdb holds only in-frame clones, not every one. The table includes approximately 24,000 clones, about 80% detected once. Turning to this clone: Its antigen is not identified.

The chain recombines TRBV1 with TRBJ2-7; TRBD1, as called in the table, went unchecked against the DNA. TRBV1 corresponds to a pseudogene. Here the sequenced sample was peripheral blood, taken from a patient treated with photon-based radiotherapy. The TCR sequence derives from a man aged 35 to 55 with gastric cancer. The CDR3 nucleotides are TGCACCAGCAGCCAAGAGCGCAGGGGGGAACAGGGCAAGTACTTC. This gives the protein CTSSQERRGEQGKYF.